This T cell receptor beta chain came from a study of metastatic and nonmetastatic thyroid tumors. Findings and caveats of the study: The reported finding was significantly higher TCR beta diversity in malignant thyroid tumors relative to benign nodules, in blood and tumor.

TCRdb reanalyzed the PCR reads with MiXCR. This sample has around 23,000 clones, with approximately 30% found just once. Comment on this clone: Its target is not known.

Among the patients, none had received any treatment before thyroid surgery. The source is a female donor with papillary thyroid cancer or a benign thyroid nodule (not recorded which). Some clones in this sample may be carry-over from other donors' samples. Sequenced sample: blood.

CDR3: CSARRGTGGLYEQYF. CDR3 DNA sequence: TGCAGTGCTAGGCGTGGGACAGGGGGACTCTACGAGCAGTACTTC. The genes are TRBV20-1 and TRBJ2-7; 11 nucleotides match TRBD1. J lost 3 bases, V lost 3 bases, and 7 bases had no gene match. CDR1 and CDR2 from the germline V gene are DFQATT and SNEGSKA (reference sequence). The CDR3 covers 15 residues.